This entry lists 10 T cell receptor beta chains sequenced from one sample in a study of cytomegalovirus exposure and HLA in healthy donors. It was with 60 Vbeta and 13 Jbeta primers that the PCR ran. Repertoires were generated with immunoSEQ multiplex PCR, while TCRdb's copy carries only in-frame clones and drops some. The sample yields 150,000 to 200,000 clones, 80% to 85% seen once. The sample comprised PBMCs. The origin of the receptors is a human donor in good health.

The V and J genes are TRBV29-1 and TRBJ1-1; D perhaps matches TRBD1 (5 bases). Germline V lookup: CDR1 SQVTM, CDR2 ANQGSEA. CDR3 length equals 10 residues. V lost 4 bases and J 7 bases, leaving 7 bases between the germline ends. This chain's CDR3 is CSVVGGEAFF. Here the CDR3 DNA reads TGCAGCGTTGTGGGGGGTGAAGCTTTCTTT.

The chain combines TRBV21-1 with TRBJ1-2; the table's D call, TRBD1, was not checked against the DNA. TRBV21-1 is designated a pseudogene. CDR3 size: 17 residues. CDR3 nucleotides: TGTGCCAGCAGCACCCCTAGGACAGGGGGCGCCGACTATGGCTACACCTTC. Its protein product is CASSTPRTGGADYGYTF.

The rearrangement joins TRBV5-5 to TRBJ2-1; 11 bases align to TRBD2. CDR1 SGHKS and CDR2 YYEKEE come from the germline V gene (reference sequence). The CDR3 consists of 15 residues. V shed 4 bases, J shed 8 bases, and the junction held 8 bases outside the gene matches. The CDR3 DNA follows: TGTGCCAGCAGCCGTAGACTAGCGGGGACGGATGAGCAGTTCTTC. Its translation is CASSRRLAGTDEQFF.

This clone has just one count. The chain couples TRBV6-5 to TRBJ2-1; no clear D. The CDR3 is 13 residues long. The V gene's germline CDR1 is MNHEY and CDR2 SVGAGI. V lost 3 bases and J lost 3, with 6 bases in between. This CDR3 reads CASSYSLYNEQFF. CDR3 nucleotide sequence: TGTGCCAGCAGTTATTCTCTCTACAATGAGCAGTTCTTC.

V gene TRBV13 combines with J gene TRBJ2-7, with a tentative D call TRBD1 (7 bases). V lost 4 bases and J 3 bases, leaving 16 bases between the germline ends. Germline assignment: CDR1 PRHDT and CDR2 FYEKMQ (reference sequence). This CDR3 is 15 amino acids long. CDR3 coding DNA: TGTGCCAGCAGCTCGGACGGACAGGACTACTACGAGCAGTACTTC. This translates into CASSSDGQDYYEQYF.

The chain couples TRBV27 to TRBJ1-2, with 7 bases identical to TRBD1. The trim removed 6 bases at V and 8 bases at J, leaving 9 bases unmatched. The CDR3 totals 13 residues. The germline CDR1 and CDR2 sequences are MNHEY and SMNVEV (reference sequence). For the CDR3, the DNA is TGTGCCAGCAGAGGTGGGGCAGGGGGAGGCTACACCTTC. It codes for CASRGGAGGGYTF.

The genes are TRBV5-1 and TRBJ1-1; 7 positions match TRBD1. This CDR3 has 14 residues. Per the germline V gene, CDR1 is SGHRS and CDR2 is YFSETQ. J gave up 1 base and V 5 bases, and 5 bases lay outside the gene matches. CDR3 coding DNA: TGCGCCAGCAGACCAGGACAGGCGAACACTGAAGCTTTCTTT. This gives the protein CASRPGQANTEAFF.

The rearrangement joins TRBV25-1 to TRBJ1-1; D is undetermined. There are 11 residues in the CDR3. V was clipped by 8 bases and J by 4 bases, with 8 bases between them. The germline V gene has CDR1 MGHDK and CDR2 SYGVNS. CDR3 sequence (DNA): TGTGCCAGCCTGTCCGGCACTGAAGCTTTCTTT. Amino acids: CASLSGTEAFF.

The chain carries TRBV6-5 and TRBJ2-7; tentatively, D is TRBD1 (5 bases). The V gene's germline CDR1 is MNHEY and CDR2 SVGAGI. The CDR3 covers 11 residues. Trimming cost V 5 bases and J 7 bases, with 9 bases left between them. The CDR3 coding sequence is TGTGCCAGCAGTCACGGACAAGAGCAGTACTTC. Residues: CASSHGQEQYF.

V and J are TRBV9 and TRBJ2-2; 13 positions agree with TRBD2. Germline V gene data show CDR1 as SGDLS and CDR2 as YYNGEE. V was pared by 3 bases and J by 3 bases, with 5 bases of the junction left unmatched. The CDR3 has 17 residues. CDR3 residues: CASSAGLAGADTGELFF. The DNA for the CDR3 is TGTGCCAGCAGCGCCGGACTAGCGGGGGCCGACACCGGGGAGCTGTTTTTT.